This TCR delta chain was recovered during a study of delta chain sequences of gamma delta T cells (dated by TCRdb to 2016 to 2017). Libraries were prepared through 5' RACE. The sequencer listed for this sample is Illumina MiSeq. In TCRdb, clones were called once more from the public reads by CATT, and rows of identical DNA were later combined. Counted in this sample were 550 to 800 delta-chain clones; less than 40% of them appeared once. Jointly, the top ten make up roughly half of the sample. A word on this clone: The antigen this receptor binds is unknown. Base qualities were left out, and no much larger clone turns up one base away.

The sample consisted of either unsorted cells or a sorted T cell fraction (not recorded which). The source is a human donor in good health.

The nucleotide sequence is given as TGTGCCTGTGACCTGGTACTGGGGGATACTCGCACCGATAAACTCATCTTT. Translated, it reads CACDLVLGDTRTDKLIF. This sequence uses TRDV2 and TRDJ1, and 12 junctional nucleotides match TRDD3. Ends trimmed: V by 3 bases, J by 1 base; bases unmatched to a gene: 8. Taken from cysteine to phenylalanine, the CDR3 has 17 residues. Only the CDR3 portion is preserved as DNA: 51 bases, with reading frame beginning at the first base. The CDR1 and CDR2 encoded by the germline V gene are GEAIGNYY and EKD.